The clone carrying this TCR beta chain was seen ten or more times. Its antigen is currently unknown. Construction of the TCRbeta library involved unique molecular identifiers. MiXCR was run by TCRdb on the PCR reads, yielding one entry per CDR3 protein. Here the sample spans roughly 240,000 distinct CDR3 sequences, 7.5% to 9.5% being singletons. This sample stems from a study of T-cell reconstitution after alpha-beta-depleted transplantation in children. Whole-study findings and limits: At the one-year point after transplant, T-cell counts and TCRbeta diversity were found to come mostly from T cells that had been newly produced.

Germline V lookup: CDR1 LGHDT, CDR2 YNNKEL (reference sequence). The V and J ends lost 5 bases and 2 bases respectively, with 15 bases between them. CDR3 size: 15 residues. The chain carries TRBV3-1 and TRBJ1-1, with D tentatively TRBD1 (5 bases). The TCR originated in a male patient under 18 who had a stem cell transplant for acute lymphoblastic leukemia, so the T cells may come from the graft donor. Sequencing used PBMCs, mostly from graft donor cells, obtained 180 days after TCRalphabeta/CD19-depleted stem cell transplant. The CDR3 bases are TGTGCCAGCAGCTCCCCTGGGGGGAGTAACACTGAAGCTTTCTTT. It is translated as CASSSPGGSNTEAFF.